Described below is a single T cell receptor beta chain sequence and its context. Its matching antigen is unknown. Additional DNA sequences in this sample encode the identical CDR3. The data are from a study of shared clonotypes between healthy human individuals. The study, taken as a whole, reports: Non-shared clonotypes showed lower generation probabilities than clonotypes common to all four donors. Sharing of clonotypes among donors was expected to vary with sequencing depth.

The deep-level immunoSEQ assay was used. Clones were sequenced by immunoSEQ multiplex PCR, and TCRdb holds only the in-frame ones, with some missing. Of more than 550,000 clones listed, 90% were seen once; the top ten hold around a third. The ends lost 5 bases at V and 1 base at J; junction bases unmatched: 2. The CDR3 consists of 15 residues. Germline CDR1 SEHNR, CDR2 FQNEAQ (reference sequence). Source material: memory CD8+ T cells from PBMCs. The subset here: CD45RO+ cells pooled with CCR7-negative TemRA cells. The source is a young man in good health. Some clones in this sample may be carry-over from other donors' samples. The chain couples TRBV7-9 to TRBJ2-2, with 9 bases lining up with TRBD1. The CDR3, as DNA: TGTGCCAGCAGCCCGGGACAGGGGAACACCGGGGAGCTGTTTTTT. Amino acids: CASSPGQGNTGELFF.